The 28 T cell receptor beta chains below were found in one sample sequenced in a study of blood T cell repertoires in COVID-19 (TCRdb year 2020). The method was the immunoSEQ multiplex PCR assay. The table comes from immuneACCESS by way of TCRdb, which keeps in-frame sequences with V and J called. Part of the clones is missing from these tables; in studies checked, under half for an unresolved V gene and the rest for unknown reasons. This sample is represented by 250,000 to 300,000 clones; roughly 91% of them were singletons. The ten largest clones represent 2% to 2.5% of the sample. Specimen: PBMCs or T cells enriched from blood (not recorded which). Receptors were obtained from a woman in her sixties or seventies in a cohort exposed to, infected with or recovered from COVID-19 (not recorded which).

The chain links TRBV27 to TRBJ2-1; 8 nucleotides match TRBD2. The V gene end was trimmed by 4 bases and the J gene end by 0 bases; junction bases not matched to a gene: 5. The CDR3 loop spans 16 amino acids. Germline CDR1 MNHEY, CDR2 SMNVEV (reference sequence). In nucleotides, the CDR3 is TGTGCCAGCAGTTCGCTAGCGGGTTTCTCCTACAATGAGCAGTTCTTC. Amino acids: CASSSLAGFSYNEQFF.

This sequence joins TRBV2 and TRBJ1-1, with D perhaps matching TRBD1 (6 bases). V was trimmed by 5 bases and J by 1 base, leaving 11 bases between them. Germline CDR1 is SNHLY and CDR2 is FYNNEI. This CDR3 is 14 amino acids long. In DNA form, the CDR3 reads TGTGCCAGCAGTACAGGGATGGCGAACACTGAAGCTTTCTTT. Protein product: CASSTGMANTEAFF. Complete variable domain (other parts from reference TRBV2 and TRBJ1-1): EPEVTQTPSHQVTQMGQEVILRCVPISNHLYFYWYRQILGQKVEFLVSFYNNEISEKSEIFDDQFSVERPDGSNFTLKIRSTKLEDSAMYFCASSTGMANTEAFFGQGTRLTVV.

CDR3 residues: CASSSRMQDTQYF. The CDR3 DNA follows: TGTGCCAGCAGCTCCAGAATGCAAGATACGCAGTATTTT. The chain joins TRBV7-2 to TRBJ2-3; D not certain. The CDR3 spans 13 residues. Trimming took 4 bases from V and 5 from J, leaving 10 bases between them. The germline CDR1 and CDR2 sequences are SGHTA and FQGNSA. Drawing the rest from reference TRBV7-2 and TRBJ2-3, the complete variable domain is GAGVSQSPSNKVTEKGKDVELRCDPISGHTALYWYRQSLGQGLEFLIYFQGNSAPDKSGLPSDRFSAERTGGSVSTLTIQRTQQEDSAVYLCASSSRMQDTQYFGPGTRLTVL.

The rearrangement uses TRBV2 and TRBJ1-1; D perhaps matches TRBD1 (5 bases). This CDR3 has 15 residues. Trimming stripped 1 base from V and 5 bases from J, with 14 bases between. Germline CDR1 SNHLY, CDR2 FYNNEI. CDR3 region: CASSEEGPMETEAFF. CDR3 bases: TGTGCCAGCAGTGAAGAGGGGCCTATGGAGACTGAAGCTTTCTTT.

The chain is built from TRBV3-1 (or the pseudogene TRBV3-2) and TRBJ1-6; tentative D call: TRBD1 (6 bases). Trimming shortened V by 0 bases and J by 9 bases, and 18 bases separated the two germline ends. The CDR3 runs to 17 residues. In germline, CDR1 is LGHDT, CDR2 YNNKEL (reference sequence). The DNA of the CDR3 is TGTGCCAGCAGCCAAGATCACAGGGAGCTTCGGGGTTCACCCCTCCACTTT. Its protein is CASSQDHRELRGSPLHF.

V and J are TRBV4-2 and TRBJ2-1; maybe TRBD1 (6 bases). Germline V gene data show CDR1 as LGHNA and CDR2 as YNFKEQ. This CDR3 is 15 amino acids long. V was shortened by 0 bases and J by 8 bases, with 14 bases between the two germline ends. Here the CDR3 reads CASSQDGRGRDEQFF. CDR3 DNA sequence: TGTGCCAGCAGCCAAGATGGCAGGGGCAGGGATGAGCAGTTCTTC.

The chain has TRBV28 and TRBJ1-2; 9 positions match TRBD1. The CDR3 has 15 amino acids. Trimming cost V 5 bases and J 8 bases; bases outside gene matches: 12. Germline CDR1 reads MDHEN; CDR2 reads SYDVKM. Here the CDR3 reads CASSRPPGQGPGYTF. The CDR3 coding sequence is TGTGCCAGCAGTCGTCCCCCGGGACAGGGCCCGGGCTACACCTTC.

The CDR3 DNA is TGCGCCACCTCCCCTACGAGGACAGGGTTTTCTTATCGTCAGCCCCAGCATTTT. Translation gives CATSPTRTGFSYRQPQHF. The chain carries TRBV5-1 and TRBJ1-5; 8 bases map to TRBD1. CDR1 and CDR2 from the germline V gene are SGHRS and YFSETQ. This CDR3 comprises 18 residues. Trimming at V came to 9 bases and at J to 6 bases, leaving 23 bases not matched to a gene.

The J gene is TRBJ2-1, the V gene TRBV3-1 (or the pseudogene TRBV3-2); TRBD2 agrees at 14 bases. In germline, CDR1 is LGHDT, CDR2 YNNKEL (reference sequence). V shed 6 bases and J 6 bases; nucleotides not matched to a gene: 7. The CDR3 is 16 amino acids. CDR3 DNA: TGTGCCAGCAGTCAGACTAGCGGGAGGGCCTTCAATGAGCAGTTCTTC. Encoded protein: CASSQTSGRAFNEQFF.

The CDR3 reads CASSISGNEQFF. In nucleotides, the CDR3 is TGCGCCAGCAGCATAAGCGGGAATGAGCAGTTCTTC. The chain employs TRBV5-1 and TRBJ2-1, with D possibly matching TRBD2 (6 bases). Germline-derived CDR1 and CDR2 are SGHRS and YFSETQ. Trimming removed 4 bases at V and 7 bases at J, with 9 bases between. The CDR3 totals 12 residues. Full variable domain (rest looked up from reference TRBV5-1 and TRBJ2-1): KAGVTQTPRYLIKTRGQQVTLSCSPISGHRSVSWYQQTPGQGLQFLFEYFSETQRNKGNFPGRFSGRQFSNSRSEMNVSTLELGDSALYLCASSISGNEQFFGPGTRLTVL.

The rearrangement uses TRBV28 and TRBJ1-2; tentative D call: TRBD1 (6 bases). Trimming removed 7 bases at V and 6 bases at J, with 21 bases between. Germline V gene data show CDR1 as MDHEN and CDR2 as SYDVKM. CDR3 length: 15 amino acids. CDR3 bases: TGTGCCAGCACCGGGACACCCATCGGGGTTGATGGCTACACCTTC. Translation gives CASTGTPIGVDGYTF.

The chain uses TRBV28 and TRBJ2-4, with 7 nucleotides matching TRBD2. The CDR3 sequence is 16 residues long. CDR1 MDHEN and CDR2 SYDVKM come from the germline V gene. V was clipped by 5 bases and J by 1 base; unmatched bases: 8. The CDR3 loop reads CASSAIKGGAKNIQYF. The CDR3 nucleotides are TGTGCCAGCAGTGCAATCAAGGGAGGGGCCAAAAACATTCAGTACTTC.

V is TRBV7-3 and J is TRBJ2-7, with a weak D call TRBD1 (5 bases). V was trimmed by 2 bases and J by 2 bases, leaving 13 bases between them. Germline V gene data show CDR1 as SGHTA and CDR2 as FQGTGA. The CDR3 is made up of 15 amino acids. CDR3 sequence reads: CASSLYFGATYEQYF. CDR3 bases: TGTGCCAGCAGCTTATATTTTGGGGCTACCTACGAGCAGTACTTC.

This chain links TRBV5-4 with TRBJ2-3, with 12 bases fitting TRBD2. From germline, CDR1 is SGHNT and CDR2 YYREEE (reference sequence). CDR3 length: 16 residues. V lost 3 bases to trimming and J lost 6 bases; unmatched junction nucleotides: 8. The chain's CDR3 is CASSSPSGRAEDTQYF. The CDR3 bases are TGTGCCAGCAGCTCTCCTAGCGGGAGGGCCGAGGATACGCAGTATTTT.

The gene calls are TRBV2 and TRBJ1-1, with D unresolved. There are 14 residues in the CDR3. The germline gives CDR1 SNHLY, CDR2 FYNNEI. V lost 8 bases, J lost 1 base, and 14 bases lay in between. As DNA, the CDR3 is TGTGCCAGCGGGGAGCGATCGGGGAACACTGAAGCTTTCTTT. Translation gives CASGERSGNTEAFF.

The chain has TRBV30 and TRBJ2-5, with 9 bases that match TRBD1. The germline V gene has CDR1 GTSNPN and CDR2 SVGIG (reference sequence). The J segment lost 5 bases and the V segment lost 0 bases, leaving 4 bases of the junction unmatched. The length of the CDR3 is 14 residues. The CDR3 DNA is TGTGCCTGGAGTGTACAGGGGGCGAGGGAGACCCAGTACTTC. This encodes CAWSVQGARETQYF.

This clone was recorded once. The chain couples TRBV6-4 to TRBJ1-5, with TRBD1 matching over 7 bases. Looked up from germline, CDR1 is MRHNA and CDR2 is SNTAGT. This CDR3 region has 18 residues. V trimming: 6 bases; J trimming: 1 base; junction bases outside the gene matches: 15. DNA of the CDR3: TGTGCCAGCAGGGTGATACCCGAAGACAGGGAGAGCAATCAGCCCCAGCATTTT. Translation: CASRVIPEDRESNQPQHF.

The chain is built from TRBV11-2 and TRBJ1-6, with D possibly being TRBD1 (6 bases). V was pared by 2 bases and J by 7 bases, with 18 bases between. The CDR3 has 17 residues. Germline CDR1 is SGHAT and CDR2 is FQNNGV. The CDR3 sequence: CASSLSGRGAGNSPLHF. CDR3 nucleotides: TGTGCCAGCAGCTTATCCGGCCGGGGGGCCGGGAATTCACCCCTCCACTTT.

The chain carries TRBV4-1 and TRBJ2-1; TRBD2 aligns across 7 bases. The CDR3 is made up of 16 amino acids. Germline CDR1 MGHRA, CDR2 YSYEKL. After removal of 3 bases from V and 7 bases from J, the junction contained 12 bases not matched to a gene. This chain's CDR3 is CASSHGLGRSRNEQFF. The DNA for the CDR3 is TGCGCCAGCAGCCACGGACTAGGCAGGTCAAGGAATGAGCAGTTCTTC.

The DNA of the CDR3 is TGTGCCAGTACGGGACAGGGGGGACGCGAGCAGTACTTC. It translates to CASTGQGGREQYF. The chain links TRBV19 to TRBJ2-7; 11 positions match TRBD1. V dropped 7 bases and J dropped 6; count of bases not matched to a gene: 5. Germline V gene lookup returns CDR1 LNHDA and CDR2 SQIVND (reference sequence). This CDR3 spans 13 amino acids.

The chain carries TRBV20-1 and TRBJ1-5, with 10 bases lining up with TRBD1. The germline CDR1 and CDR2 sequences are DFQATT and SNEGSKA (reference sequence). CDR3 length equals 15 residues. V dropped 3 bases and J dropped 5; count of bases not matched to a gene: 7. This CDR3 is CSASPADRGDQPQHF. The CDR3 DNA reads TGCAGTGCTAGTCCCGCGGACAGGGGGGATCAGCCCCAGCATTTT.

The chain joins TRBV28 to TRBJ2-3; 8 positions agree with TRBD2. Trimming took 5 bases from V and 2 from J; bases not matched to a gene: 6. Germline CDR1 reads MDHEN; CDR2 reads SYDVKM. The CDR3 is 15 residues long. CDR3 region: CASSPQREHTDTQYF. The DNA of the CDR3 is TGTGCCAGCAGTCCACAGCGGGAGCACACAGATACGCAGTATTTT.

The CDR3 protein is CATSDQRASNYNEQFF. CDR3 sequence (DNA): TGTGCCACCAGTGATCAGAGGGCTAGCAACTACAATGAGCAGTTCTTC. V and J are TRBV24-1 and TRBJ2-1; perhaps TRBD2 as D (5 bases). The CDR3 covers 16 residues. Germline CDR1 reads KGHDR; CDR2 reads SFDVKD. V gave up 3 bases and J gave up 3 bases, with 14 bases separating them.

The rearrangement joins TRBV4-2 to TRBJ1-5; TRBD1 agrees at 11 bases. The junction had 0 bases not matched to a gene; V was cut back by 1 base and J by 4 bases. The CDR3 runs 15 residues. Germline assignment: CDR1 LGHNA and CDR2 YNFKEQ. CDR3 amino acids: CASSQGDRGNQPQHF. CDR3 bases: TGTGCCAGCAGCCAAGGGGACAGGGGGAATCAGCCCCAGCATTTT.

This clone has only one observation. The rearrangement links TRBV7-2 to TRBJ2-7; D remains ambiguous. The CDR3 totals 14 residues. In germline, CDR1 is SGHTA, CDR2 FQGNSA. V was pared by 0 bases and J by 2 bases, with 8 bases between. The CDR3 DNA sequence: TGTGCCAGCAGCTTAGCCGGCGGCCCCTACGAGCAGTACTTC. Its protein is CASSLAGGPYEQYF.

J is TRBJ2-1 and V is TRBV10-1, with 9 bases that match TRBD2. The CDR3 sequence is 16 residues long. Germline assignment: CDR1 WNHNN and CDR2 SYGVQD (reference sequence). Unmatched junction bases numbered 7, after V lost 3 bases and J lost 4 bases. CDR3 protein: CASSDIGREGYNEQFF. CDR3 nucleotide sequence: TGCGCCAGCAGTGATATAGGGCGGGAGGGATACAATGAGCAGTTCTTC.

The J gene is TRBJ2-1, the V gene TRBV28; D perhaps matches TRBD1 (7 bases). The CDR3 spans 14 residues. Germline V lookup: CDR1 MDHEN, CDR2 SYDVKM. The ends were cut back, 3 bases at V and 9 bases at J, with 15 bases in the middle. CDR3 sequence: CASSFAEGASEQFF. The CDR3 region has the DNA TGTGCCAGCAGTTTCGCGGAGGGGGCTAGTGAGCAGTTCTTC. Together with reference TRBV28 and TRBJ2-1, the CDR3 gives the full variable domain: DVKVTQSSRYLVKRTGEKVFLECVQDMDHENMFWYRQDPGLGLRLIYFSYDVKMKEKGDIPEGYSVSREKKERFSLILESASTNQTSMYLCASSFAEGASEQFFGPGTRLTVL.

The rearrangement links TRBV21-1 to TRBJ2-3; the DNA was not used to check the table's D call, TRBD2. TRBV21-1 is deemed a pseudogene. The CDR3 covers 19 residues. The DNA of the CDR3 is TGTGCCAGCACCTCGAGGCCGGCTAGCGGGAGGGCCGGGACAGATACGCAGTATTTT. Translated: CASTSRPASGRAGTDTQYF.